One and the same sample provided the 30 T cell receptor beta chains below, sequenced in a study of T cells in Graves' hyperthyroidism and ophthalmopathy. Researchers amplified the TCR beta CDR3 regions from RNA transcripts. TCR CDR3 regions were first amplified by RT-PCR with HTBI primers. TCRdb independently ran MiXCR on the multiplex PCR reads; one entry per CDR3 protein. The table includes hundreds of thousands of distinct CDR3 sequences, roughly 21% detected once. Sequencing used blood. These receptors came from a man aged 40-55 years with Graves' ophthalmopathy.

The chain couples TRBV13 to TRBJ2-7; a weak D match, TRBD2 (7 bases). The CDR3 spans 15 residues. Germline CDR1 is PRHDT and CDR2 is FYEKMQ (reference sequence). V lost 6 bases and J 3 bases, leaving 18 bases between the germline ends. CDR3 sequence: CASRRWGGGSYEQYF. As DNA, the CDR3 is TGTGCCAGCAGACGTTGGGGGGGGGGCAGCTACGAGCAGTACTTC.

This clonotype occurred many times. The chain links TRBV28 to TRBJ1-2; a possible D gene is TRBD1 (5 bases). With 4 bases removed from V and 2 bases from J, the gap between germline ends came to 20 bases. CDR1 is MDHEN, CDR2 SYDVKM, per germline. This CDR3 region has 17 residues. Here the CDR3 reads CASSSLREGIRNYGYTF. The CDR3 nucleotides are TGTGCCAGCAGTTCCCTCAGAGAGGGGATCCGGAACTATGGCTACACCTTC.

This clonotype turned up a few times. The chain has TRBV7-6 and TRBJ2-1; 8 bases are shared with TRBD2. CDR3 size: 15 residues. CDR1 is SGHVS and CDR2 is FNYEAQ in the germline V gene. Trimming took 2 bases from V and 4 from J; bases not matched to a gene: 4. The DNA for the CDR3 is TGTGCCAGCAGCTTATCTAGCGGGCCGTACAATGAGCAGTTCTTC. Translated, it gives CASSLSSGPYNEQFF.

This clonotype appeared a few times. The CDR3 nucleotides are TGTGCCACCAGTGACCGTCACAACCCTGGACAGGGAACTAACTATGGCTACACCTTC. It translates to CATSDRHNPGQGTNYGYTF. The chain employs TRBV24-1 and TRBJ1-2; 8 nucleotides agree with TRBD1. Germline-derived CDR1 and CDR2 are KGHDR and SFDVKD. Trimming removed 4 bases from V and 0 bases from J; junction bases left unmatched: 15. The CDR3 sequence is 19 residues long.

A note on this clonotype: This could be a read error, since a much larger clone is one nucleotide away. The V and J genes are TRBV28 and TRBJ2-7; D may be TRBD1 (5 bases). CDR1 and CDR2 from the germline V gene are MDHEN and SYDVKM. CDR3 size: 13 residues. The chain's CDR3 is CASDSTSSYERYF. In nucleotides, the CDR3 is TGTGCCAGCGACAGCACCTCCTCCTACGAGCGGTACTTC.

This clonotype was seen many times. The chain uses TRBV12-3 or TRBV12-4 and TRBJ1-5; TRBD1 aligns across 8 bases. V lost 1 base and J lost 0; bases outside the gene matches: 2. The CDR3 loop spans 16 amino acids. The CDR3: CASSLGGTGSNQPQHF. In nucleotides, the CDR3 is TGTGCCAGCAGTTTAGGGGGGACAGGTAGCAATCAGCCCCAGCATTTT.

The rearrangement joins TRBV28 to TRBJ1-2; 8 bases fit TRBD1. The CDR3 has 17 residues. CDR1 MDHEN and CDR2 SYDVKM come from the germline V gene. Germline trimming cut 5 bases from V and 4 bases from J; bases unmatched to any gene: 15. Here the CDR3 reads CASSPRGMAGGVYGYTF. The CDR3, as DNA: TGTGCCAGCAGTCCCAGAGGGATGGCAGGGGGCGTCTATGGCTACACCTTC.

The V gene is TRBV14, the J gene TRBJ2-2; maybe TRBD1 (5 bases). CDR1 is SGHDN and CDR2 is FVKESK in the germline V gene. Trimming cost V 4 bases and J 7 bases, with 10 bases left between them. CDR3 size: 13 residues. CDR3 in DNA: TGTGCCAGCAGCCGTCAGGGTGGCGGGGAGCTGTTTTTT. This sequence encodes CASSRQGGGELFF. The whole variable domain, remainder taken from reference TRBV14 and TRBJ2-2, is EAGVTQFPSHSVIEKGQTVTLRCDPISGHDNLYWYRRVMGKEIKFLLHFVKESKQDESGMPNNRFLAERTGGTYSTLKVQPAELEDSGVYFCASSRQGGGELFFGEGSRLTVL.

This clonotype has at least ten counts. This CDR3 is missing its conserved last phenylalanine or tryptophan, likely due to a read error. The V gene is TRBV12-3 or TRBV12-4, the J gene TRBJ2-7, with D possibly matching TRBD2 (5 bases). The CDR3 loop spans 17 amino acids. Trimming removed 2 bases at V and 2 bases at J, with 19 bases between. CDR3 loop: CASSLSSGSAIAYEQYL. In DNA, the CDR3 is TGTGCCAGCAGTTTAAGTTCCGGTAGCGCGATAGCCTACGAGCAGTACCTC.

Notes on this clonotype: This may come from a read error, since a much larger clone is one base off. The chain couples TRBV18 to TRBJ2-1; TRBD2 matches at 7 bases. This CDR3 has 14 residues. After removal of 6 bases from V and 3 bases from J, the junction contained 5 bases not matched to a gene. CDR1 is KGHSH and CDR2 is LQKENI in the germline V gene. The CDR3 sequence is CASSGLMNYNEQFF. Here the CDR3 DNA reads TGTGCCAGCTCGGGACTAATGAACTACAATGAGCAGTTCTTC.

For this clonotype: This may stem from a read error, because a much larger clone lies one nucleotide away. Here the CDR3 DNA reads TGTGCCAGCAGCCCACAATCCTTCGGGGGAACCAATGAGCAGCTCTTC. Protein: CASSPQSFGGTNEQLF. The chain is built from TRBV7-8 and TRBJ2-1; possibly TRBD2 for D (6 bases). Per germline, CDR1 SGHVS and CDR2 FQNEAQ. This CDR3 comprises 16 residues.

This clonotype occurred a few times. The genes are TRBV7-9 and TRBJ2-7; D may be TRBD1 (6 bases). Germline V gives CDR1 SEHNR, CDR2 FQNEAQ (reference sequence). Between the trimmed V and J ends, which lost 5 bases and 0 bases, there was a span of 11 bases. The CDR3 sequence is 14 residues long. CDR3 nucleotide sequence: TGTGCCAGCAGCGCCCGGGACACCTCCTACGAGCAGTACTTC. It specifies CASSARDTSYEQYF.

The CDR3 here is CASSVVAGGELFF. The CDR3 DNA is TGTGCCAGCAGCGTAGTGGCTGGCGGGGAGCTGTTTTTT. V and J are TRBV9 and TRBJ2-2, with no clear D. V was trimmed by 0 bases and J by 7 bases, leaving 7 bases between them. CDR3 length equals 13 residues. Per germline, CDR1 SGDLS and CDR2 YYNGEE.

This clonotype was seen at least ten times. Written as DNA, the CDR3 is TGTGCCAGCAGTTTTCCCACAGGGGCTTTGACTGAAGCTTTCTTT. Translation: CASSFPTGALTEAFF. The chain couples TRBV28 to TRBJ1-1; the match to TRBD1 covers 7 bases. CDR3 length equals 15 residues. V shed 3 bases and J 5 bases; nucleotides not matched to a gene: 9. The V gene's germline CDR1 is MDHEN and CDR2 SYDVKM.

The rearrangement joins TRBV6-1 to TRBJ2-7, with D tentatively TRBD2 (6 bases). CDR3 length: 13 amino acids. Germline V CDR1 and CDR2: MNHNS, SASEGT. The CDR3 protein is CASAEGQSYEQYF. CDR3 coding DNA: TGTGCGTCTGCGGAGGGCCAATCGTACGAGCAGTACTTC.

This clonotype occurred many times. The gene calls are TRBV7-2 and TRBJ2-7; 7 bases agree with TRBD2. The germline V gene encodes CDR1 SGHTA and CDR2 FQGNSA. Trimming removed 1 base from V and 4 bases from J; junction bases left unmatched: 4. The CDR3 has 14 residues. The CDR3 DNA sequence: TGTGCCAGCAGCTTAGAAGGCGGGAGTTACGAGCAGTACTTC. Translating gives CASSLEGGSYEQYF. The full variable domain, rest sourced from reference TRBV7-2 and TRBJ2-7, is GAGVSQSPSNKVTEKGKDVELRCDPISGHTALYWYRQSLGQGLEFLIYFQGNSAPDKSGLPSDRFSAERTGGSVSTLTIQRTQQEDSAVYLCASSLEGGSYEQYFGPGTRLTVT.

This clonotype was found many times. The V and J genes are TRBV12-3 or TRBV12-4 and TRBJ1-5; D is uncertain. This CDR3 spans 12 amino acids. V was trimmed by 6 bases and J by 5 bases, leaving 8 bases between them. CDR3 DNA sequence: TGTGCCAGCAGCCAACGTCATCAGCCCCAGCATTTT. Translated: CASSQRHQPQHF.

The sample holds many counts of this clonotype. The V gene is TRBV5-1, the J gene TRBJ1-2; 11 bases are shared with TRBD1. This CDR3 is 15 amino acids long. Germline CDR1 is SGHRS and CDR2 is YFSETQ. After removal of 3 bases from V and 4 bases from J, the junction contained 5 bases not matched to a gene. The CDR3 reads CASSWGQGGPYGYTF. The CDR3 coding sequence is TGCGCCAGCAGCTGGGGACAGGGGGGACCCTATGGCTACACCTTC.

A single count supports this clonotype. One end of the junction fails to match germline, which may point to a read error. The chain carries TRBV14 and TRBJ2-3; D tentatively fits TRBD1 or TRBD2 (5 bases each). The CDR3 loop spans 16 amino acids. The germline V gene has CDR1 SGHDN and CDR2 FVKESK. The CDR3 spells CASSKEIAGRADTQYF. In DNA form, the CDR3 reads TGTGCCAGCAGCAAAGAGATCGCAGGGCGGGCAGATACGCAGTATTTT.

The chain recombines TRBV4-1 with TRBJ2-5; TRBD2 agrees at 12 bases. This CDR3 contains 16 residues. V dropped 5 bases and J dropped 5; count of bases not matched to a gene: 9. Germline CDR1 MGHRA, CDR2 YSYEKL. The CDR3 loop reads CASSKGLAGLEETQYF. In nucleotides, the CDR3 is TGCGCCAGCAGCAAGGGACTAGCGGGCCTCGAGGAGACCCAGTACTTC.

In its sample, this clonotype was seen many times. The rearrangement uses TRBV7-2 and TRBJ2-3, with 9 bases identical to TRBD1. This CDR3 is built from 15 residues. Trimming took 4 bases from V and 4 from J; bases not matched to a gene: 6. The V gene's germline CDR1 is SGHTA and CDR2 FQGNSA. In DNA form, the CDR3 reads TGTGCCAGCAGCTCACAGGGGGCGCGGGCAGATACGCAGTATTTT. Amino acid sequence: CASSSQGARADTQYF.

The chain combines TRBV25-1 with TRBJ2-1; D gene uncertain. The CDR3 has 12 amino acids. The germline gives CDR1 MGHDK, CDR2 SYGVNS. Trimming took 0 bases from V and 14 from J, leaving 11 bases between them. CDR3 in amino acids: CASSEYTEPKFF. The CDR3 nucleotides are TGTGCCAGCAGTGAATATACAGAGCCCAAGTTCTTC.

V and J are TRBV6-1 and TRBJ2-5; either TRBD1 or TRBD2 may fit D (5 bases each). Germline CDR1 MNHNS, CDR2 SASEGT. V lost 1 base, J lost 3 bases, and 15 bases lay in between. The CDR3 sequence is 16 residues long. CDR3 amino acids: CASSEVGVGEKETQYF. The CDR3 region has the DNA TGTGCCAGCAGTGAAGTCGGGGTGGGGGAAAAAGAGACCCAGTACTTC.

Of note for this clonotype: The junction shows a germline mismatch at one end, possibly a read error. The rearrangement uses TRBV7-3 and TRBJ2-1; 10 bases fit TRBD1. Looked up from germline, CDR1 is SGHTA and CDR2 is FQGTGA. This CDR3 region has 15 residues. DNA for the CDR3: TGTACCAGCAGCTTGGGACAGGGGCTAGGAGAGGAGCAGTTCTTC. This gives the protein CTSSLGQGLGEEQFF.

Here the CDR3 reads CASTPFGTARSNEQFF. CDR3 nucleotide sequence: TGTGCCAGCACCCCTTTCGGGACAGCCAGGAGCAATGAGCAGTTCTTC. The J gene is TRBJ2-1, the V gene TRBV28; 7 bases are a match to TRBD1. CDR3 length: 16 amino acids. Germline loops: CDR1 MDHEN, CDR2 SYDVKM. The V gene end was trimmed by 7 bases and the J gene end by 6 bases; junction bases not matched to a gene: 15.

The CDR3 coding sequence is TGTGCCAGCAGCGTAGGAATAGGGACCAATGAGCAGTTCTTC. Its translation is CASSVGIGTNEQFF. This rearrangement joins TRBV9 to TRBJ2-1, with D perhaps TRBD1 or TRBD2 (5 bases each). The CDR3 consists of 14 residues. The germline gives CDR1 SGDLS, CDR2 YYNGEE. V was pared by 0 bases and J by 6 bases, with 10 bases between.

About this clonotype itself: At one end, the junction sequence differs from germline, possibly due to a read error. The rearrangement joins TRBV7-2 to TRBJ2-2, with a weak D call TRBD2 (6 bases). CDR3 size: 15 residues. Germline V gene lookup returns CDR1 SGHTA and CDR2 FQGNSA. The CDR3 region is CASSSTWGGTRELFF. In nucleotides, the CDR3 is TGTGCCAGCAGCTCCACTTGGGGAGGCACCCGGGAGCTGTTTTTT. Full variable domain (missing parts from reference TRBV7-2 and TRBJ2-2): GAGVSQSPSNKVTEKGKDVELRCDPISGHTALYWYRQSLGQGLEFLIYFQGNSAPDKSGLPSDRFSAERTGGSVSTLTIQRTQQEDSAVYLCASSSTWGGTRELFFGEGSRLTVL.

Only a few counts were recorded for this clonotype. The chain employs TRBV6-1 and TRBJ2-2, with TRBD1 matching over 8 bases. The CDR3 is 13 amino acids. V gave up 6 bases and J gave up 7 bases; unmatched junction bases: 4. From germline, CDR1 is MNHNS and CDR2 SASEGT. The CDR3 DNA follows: TGTGCCAGCAGACGACAGGGGATCGGGGAGCTGTTTTTT. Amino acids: CASRRQGIGELFF.

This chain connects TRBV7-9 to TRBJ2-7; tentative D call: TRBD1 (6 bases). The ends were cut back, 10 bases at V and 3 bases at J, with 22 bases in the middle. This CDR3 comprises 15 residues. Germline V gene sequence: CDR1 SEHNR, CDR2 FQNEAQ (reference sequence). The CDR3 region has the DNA TGTGCCACCTTAGGTTGGGCCAGGGGAGTCTACGAGCAGTACTTC. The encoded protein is CATLGWARGVYEQYF.

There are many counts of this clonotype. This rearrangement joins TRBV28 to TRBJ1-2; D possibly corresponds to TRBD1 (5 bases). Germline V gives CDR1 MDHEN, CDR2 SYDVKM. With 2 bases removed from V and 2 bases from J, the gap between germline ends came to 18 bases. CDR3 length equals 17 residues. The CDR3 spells CASSLQTEELLNYGYTF. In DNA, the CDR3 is TGTGCCAGCAGTTTACAGACAGAAGAACTGTTAAACTATGGCTACACCTTC.